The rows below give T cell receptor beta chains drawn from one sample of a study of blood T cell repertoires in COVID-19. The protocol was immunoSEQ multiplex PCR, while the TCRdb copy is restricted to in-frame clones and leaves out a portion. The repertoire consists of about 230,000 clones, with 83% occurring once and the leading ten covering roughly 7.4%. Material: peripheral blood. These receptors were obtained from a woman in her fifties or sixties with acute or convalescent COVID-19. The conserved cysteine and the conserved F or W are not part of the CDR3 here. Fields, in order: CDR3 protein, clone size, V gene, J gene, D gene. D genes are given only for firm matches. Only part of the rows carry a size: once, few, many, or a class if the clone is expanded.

ASSPSSGFEDANYGYT	NA	TRBV18	TRBJ1-2	NA
ASSPNPEDSPLH	NA	TRBV18	TRBJ1-6	NA
ASSLRGGSGNTIY	NA	TRBV28	TRBJ1-3	NA
ASSLYQDRLNQPQH	NA	TRBV7-6	TRBJ1-5	TRBD1
ASSLTGTSVYSSYNEQF	NA	TRBV5-1	TRBJ2-1	TRBD2
ASSQGARKNTEAF	NA	TRBV4-2	TRBJ1-1	NA
ASSFSRQGREKLF	once	TRBV28	TRBJ1-4	TRBD1
ASSIRGGELF	once	TRBV13	TRBJ2-2	NA
ASSRDSDTEAF	NA	TRBV5-1	TRBJ1-1	NA
ASTLPIQGTGNTIY	once	TRBV28	TRBJ1-3	NA
ASSEAFGGPGYT	NA	TRBV6-1	TRBJ1-2	NA
ASSREGTESSGANVLT	once	TRBV2	TRBJ2-6	NA
ASSQEVGTDRNYGYT	NA	TRBV4-1	TRBJ1-2	TRBD1
SASERKPYEQY	NA	TRBV20-1	TRBJ2-7	NA
ASSDREPEYGYT	NA	TRBV25-1	TRBJ1-2	NA
ASSLFAGGAPQNTEAF	NA	TRBV28	TRBJ1-1	TRBD1
ASSRGLAGDYEQY	few	TRBV5-6	TRBJ2-7	TRBD2
ASSSGQPSYEQY	NA	TRBV28	TRBJ2-7	NA
ATSDRTSGSPGYEQY	NA	TRBV24-1	TRBJ2-7	TRBD2
ASSSTGQGMGEQY	NA	TRBV28	TRBJ2-7	TRBD1
ASSEAGWETQY	NA	TRBV28	TRBJ2-5	NA
ASQKDSLQY	NA	TRBV9	TRBJ2-3	NA
ATGGTRQKTYNEQF	few	TRBV24-1	TRBJ2-1	NA
ASNLAGAENIQY	NA	TRBV7-9	TRBJ2-4	TRBD2
ASSPARTGSGELF	NA	TRBV9	TRBJ2-2	TRBD1
AISTGGTEAF	NA	TRBV10-3	TRBJ1-1	TRBD1
ASSLSGGPNEQF	NA	TRBV28	TRBJ2-1	TRBD2
ASSTGQAREQY	NA	TRBV5-1	TRBJ2-7	TRBD1
ASSLVGEGVDT	NA	TRBV5-6	TRBJ1-2	NA
ASSVRQGNEKLF	NA	TRBV9	TRBJ1-4	TRBD1
ASSLGTPSMNTEAF	few	TRBV5-4	TRBJ1-1	NA
ASCKTIPEEGSTGELF	NA	TRBV5-1	TRBJ2-2	NA
ASSVGQGGEKLF	NA	TRBV9	TRBJ1-4	TRBD1
ASSQDTSGGSNTDTQY	NA	TRBV4-1	TRBJ2-3	TRBD2
ASTSGYSYEQY	NA	TRBV19	TRBJ2-7	TRBD2
ASSPVSEAF	few	TRBV12-3/TRBV12-4	TRBJ1-1	NA
ASSQDLAGGGATEAF	NA	TRBV14	TRBJ1-1	NA
ASSFSRDRSEQY	few	TRBV7-9	TRBJ2-7	TRBD1
ASSNFPGQGSYNEQF	NA	TRBV6-2/TRBV6-3	TRBJ2-1	TRBD1
ASSPRDTQYEQY	NA	TRBV4-2	TRBJ2-7	NA
ASSLLESGEQPQH	many	TRBV28	TRBJ1-5	NA
ASSELITGSPLH	NA	TRBV3-1/TRBV3-2	TRBJ1-6	NA
ASSVGGDGQPQH	NA	TRBV9	TRBJ1-5	NA
ASSFAGQGRYT	NA	TRBV5-6	TRBJ1-2	TRBD1
ASTRGGTGELF	once	TRBV19	TRBJ2-2	NA
ASSRDRYNEQF	NA	TRBV19	TRBJ2-1	NA
ASSEFGATNTGELF	NA	TRBV6-1	TRBJ2-2	NA
ASSLAVDNSPLH	once	TRBV5-1	TRBJ1-6	NA
ASSIDTYRGEPQH	NA	TRBV19	TRBJ1-5	TRBD1
ASSETTGQGHEQY	NA	TRBV9	TRBJ2-7	TRBD1
ASRSRQGAYEQY	NA	TRBV5-4	TRBJ2-7	TRBD1
ATSAGTRAGGTDTQY	NA	TRBV24-1	TRBJ2-3	NA
ASSGLLGGNEKLF	NA	TRBV2	TRBJ1-4	NA
ASRPTAIDGYT	NA	TRBV5-1	TRBJ1-2	NA
ATSDGQGGHEKLF	NA	TRBV24-1	TRBJ1-4	TRBD1
ATSRDLGDREAF	NA	TRBV15	TRBJ1-1	NA
ASSDPGQGAF	NA	TRBV10-1	TRBJ1-1	TRBD1
ASSAPGLTVGEQY	NA	TRBV3-1/TRBV3-2	TRBJ2-7	TRBD2
ASSVGVRGGFGDTQY	NA	TRBV9	TRBJ2-3	TRBD2
ASSLVGLAERADTQY	NA	TRBV5-1	TRBJ2-3	TRBD2